These 20 T cell receptor beta chains share one sample of origin, sequenced in a study of tissue T cells after allogeneic stem cell transplantation. Repertoires were generated with immunoSEQ multiplex PCR, while TCRdb's copy carries only in-frame clones and drops some. This repertoire shows fewer than 9,500 clones, over 70% found once; its top ten account for around 15%. Specimen: skin, collected at autopsy. These TCRs come from a male patient aged 60 or over with steroid-refractory graft-versus-host disease after an allogeneic stem cell transplant. Some T cells may originate from the graft donor.

The CDR3 nucleotides read TGCGCCAGCAGCTGGACAGGCTACAATGAGCAGTTCTTC. Translation: CASSWTGYNEQFF. The chain joins TRBV5-1 to TRBJ2-1; 7 nucleotides line up with TRBD1. The V and J ends lost 3 bases and 3 bases, in that order; junction bases with no gene match: 0. Per germline, CDR1 SGHRS and CDR2 YFSETQ. The CDR3 is 13 amino acids.

The J gene is TRBJ2-3, the V gene TRBV5-1; 8 bases fit TRBD2. The germline V gene has CDR1 SGHRS and CDR2 YFSETQ. The CDR3 sequence is 16 residues long. After removal of 0 bases from V and 2 bases from J, the junction contained 5 bases not matched to a gene. DNA of the CDR3: TGCGCCAGCAGCTTGGTGTTAGCGGGGACCACAGATACGCAGTATTTT. Its translation is CASSLVLAGTTDTQYF.

Only a few counts were recorded for this clone. The chain couples TRBV6-1 to TRBJ2-3, with D unresolved. CDR3 length equals 11 residues. The V gene's germline CDR1 is MNHNS and CDR2 SASEGT. The V end was cut by 5 bases, the J end by 2 bases, with 2 bases between. As DNA, the CDR3 is TGTGCCAGCAGTAACACAGATACGCAGTATTTT. Translation gives CASSNTDTQYF.

The gene calls are TRBV6-2 or TRBV6-3 and TRBJ1-5, with unresolved D. Germline lookup yields CDR1 MNHEY and CDR2 SVGEGT. V lost 2 bases and J 7 bases, leaving 12 bases between the germline ends. The CDR3 spans 14 residues. CDR3 in amino acids: CASSYRPADQPQHF. CDR3 sequence (DNA): TGTGCCAGCAGTTACAGGCCAGCGGACCAGCCCCAGCATTTT.

Here the CDR3 reads CSASTLEGFSGNTIYF. DNA of the CDR3: TGCAGTGCTAGTACCTTAGAAGGATTCTCTGGAAACACCATATATTTT. V and J are TRBV20-1 and TRBJ1-3; D uncertain. Germline-derived CDR1 and CDR2 are DFQATT and SNEGSKA (reference sequence). This CDR3 is 16 amino acids long. The germline V and J ends were trimmed by 3 bases and 0 bases, with 15 bases remaining between them.

The chain employs TRBV24-1 and TRBJ1-2, with 7 bases lining up with TRBD1. Trimming took 7 bases from V and 8 from J; bases not matched to a gene: 12. Per the germline V gene, CDR1 is KGHDR and CDR2 is SFDVKD. This CDR3 comprises 14 residues. In DNA form, the CDR3 reads TGTGCCACCAGCGCGACACAGGGGACGAAAGGCTACACCTTC. Translation gives CATSATQGTKGYTF.

The table lists this clone with a few counts. The V call is TRBV10-2, the J call TRBJ2-4; D ambiguous. CDR3 length: 12 residues. V was pared by 10 bases and J by 0 bases, with 7 bases between. Germline loops: CDR1 WSHSY, CDR2 SAAADI. CDR3 nucleotides: TGCGCCACCTCCTTAGCCAAAAACATTCAGTACTTC. Translated, it gives CATSLAKNIQYF.

The rearrangement uses TRBV6-5 and TRBJ1-3; no reliable D call. This CDR3 is 13 amino acids long. The V gene lost 7 bases and the J gene lost 7 bases, with 14 bases spanning the gap. Germline V lookup: CDR1 MNHEY, CDR2 SVGAGI. CDR3 DNA sequence: TGTGCCAGCACGGAGGCGCTTAGTAACACCATATATTTT. This gives the protein CASTEALSNTIYF.

The rearrangement joins TRBV2 to TRBJ1-1; 11 bases map to TRBD1. Germline V lookup: CDR1 SNHLY, CDR2 FYNNEI. This CDR3 comprises 12 residues. The CDR3: CVWDRGGTEAFF. The CDR3 coding sequence is TGTGTCTGGGACAGGGGGGGCACTGAAGCTTTCTTT.

The chain links TRBV11-2 to TRBJ2-1; 7 nucleotides agree with TRBD2. The CDR3 is 15 residues long. CDR1 and CDR2 (germline): SGHAT, FQNNGV. V lost 6 bases, J lost 7 bases, and 12 bases stayed unmatched. The CDR3 loop is CASRPLGRGSNEQFF. The DNA of the CDR3 is TGTGCCAGCAGGCCGCTGGGGCGGGGGAGTAATGAGCAGTTCTTC.

V gene TRBV19 combines with J gene TRBJ1-2; no definite D call. V lost 6 bases to trimming and J lost 1 base, with 6 bases between them. CDR1 is LNHDA and CDR2 is SQIVND in the germline V gene (reference sequence). The CDR3 sequence is 12 residues long. CDR3 in amino acids: CASRDFNYGYTF. The CDR3 DNA is TGTGCCAGTAGGGACTTTAACTATGGCTACACCTTC.

The V and J genes are TRBV5-1 and TRBJ2-7; D remains unclear. The V end lost 2 bases, the J end lost 0 bases, and 6 bases lay between the germline ends. From germline, CDR1 is SGHRS and CDR2 YFSETQ. The CDR3 runs 13 residues. DNA of the CDR3: TGCGCCAGCAGCTTCGAACCCTCCTACGAGCAGTACTTC. It is translated as CASSFEPSYEQYF.

This sequence joins TRBV6-5 and TRBJ2-1; perhaps TRBD2 as D (5 bases). Germline V gives CDR1 MNHEY, CDR2 SVGAGI. V was pared by 8 bases and J by 4 bases, with 6 bases between. The CDR3 covers 11 residues. Here the CDR3 reads CASRLYNEQFF. In nucleotides, the CDR3 is TGTGCCAGCCGACTATACAATGAGCAGTTCTTC.

The gene calls are TRBV5-1 and TRBJ1-1, with D uncertain. Deletions cut 2 bases from V and 6 bases from J, with 14 bases between. The CDR3 is 14 residues long. The germline V gene has CDR1 SGHRS and CDR2 YFSETQ. CDR3 sequence (DNA): TGCGCCAGCAGCTTAATCCAGGTAGGCGCTGAAGCTTTCTTT. It encodes CASSLIQVGAEAFF.

V usage is TRBV28 and J usage is TRBJ2-1; D tentatively fits TRBD1 or TRBD2 (5 bases each). Per the germline V gene, CDR1 is MDHEN and CDR2 is SYDVKM. This CDR3 region has 12 residues. V was clipped by 6 bases and J by 7 bases, with 10 bases between them. Here the CDR3 DNA reads TGTGCCAGCAGGAGAGGGGTTAATGAGCAGTTCTTC. Its protein product is CASRRGVNEQFF.

This chain links TRBV20-1 with TRBJ1-4; a weak D match, TRBD1 (5 bases). Germline V gene sequence: CDR1 DFQATT, CDR2 SNEGSKA (reference sequence). The CDR3 spans 14 residues. Trimming left V 3 bases short and J 5 bases short, with 13 bases between. This chain's CDR3 is CSASRQPPNEKLFF. CDR3 sequence (DNA): TGCAGTGCTAGTCGACAGCCTCCGAATGAAAAACTGTTTTTT.

The chain combines TRBV3-1 (or the pseudogene TRBV3-2) with TRBJ1-3; no reliable D call. The germline gives CDR1 LGHDT, CDR2 YNNKEL (reference sequence). This CDR3 spans 15 amino acids. The V end lost 1 base, the J end lost 0 bases, and 7 bases lay between the germline ends. The CDR3 loop reads CASSQGESSGNTIYF. The CDR3 bases are TGTGCCAGCAGCCAAGGGGAGAGCTCTGGAAACACCATATATTTT.

The chain uses TRBV29-1 and TRBJ2-7, with 8 positions matching TRBD1. The junction had 10 bases not matched to a gene; V was cut back by 6 bases and J by 6 bases. Germline V gives CDR1 SQVTM, CDR2 ANQGSEA. CDR3 length: 13 residues. CDR3 loop: CSVASTGVGEQYF. CDR3 bases: TGCAGCGTGGCCTCGACAGGGGTCGGCGAGCAGTACTTC.

In this sample, this clone is medium-sized. CDR3: CASSFGVGFGQPQHF. The CDR3 DNA is TGTGCCAGCAGCTTCGGGGTGGGGTTTGGGCAGCCCCAGCATTTT. This rearrangement joins TRBV5-5 to TRBJ1-5, with no clear D. V was shortened by 2 bases and J by 7 bases, with 16 bases between the two germline ends. CDR1 SGHKS and CDR2 YYEKEE come from the germline V gene (reference sequence). The CDR3 is 15 amino acids.

CDR3 nucleotides: TGTGCCAGCAGGCGGGCCCAGGGATTTAACTATGGCTACACCTTC. It is translated as CASRRAQGFNYGYTF. The chain links TRBV5-6 to TRBJ1-2; D may be TRBD1 (5 bases). V lost 5 bases and J 1 base, leaving 15 bases between the germline ends. CDR1 and CDR2 (germline): SGHDT, YYEEEE. The CDR3 has 15 residues.